This T cell receptor (beta chain) is from a study of cytomegalovirus exposure and HLA in healthy donors. About this clone itself: The antigen is not known.

Study-wide points: TCR beta chains associated with HLA were, in a later analysis, more clonally expanded than equally common others. For presence/absence analyses, sequencing depth was assumed to be roughly uniform across donors. TCR beta sequences numbering under 20,000 were associated with HLA alleles at 0.05 false discovery rate in a later analysis.

PCR employed 60 Vbeta and 13 Jbeta primers. This table comes from immunoSEQ multiplex PCR, and its TCRdb copy is limited to in-frame clones, with some not included. The data hold some 120,000 clones, with over 60% observed a single time. This sequence originates from a woman in her sixties in good health and CMV-seropositive. Material: PBMCs.

CDR3 in DNA: TGCGCCAGCAGCTTAGGCGGGACAGCTAATGAAAAACTGTTTTTT. It yields the protein CASSLGGTANEKLFF. This chain joins TRBV5-1 and TRBJ1-4; 7 bases are a match to TRBD1. Germline values: CDR1 SGHRS, CDR2 YFSETQ. J was trimmed by 3 bases and V by 2 bases; bases with no gene match: 4. This CDR3 is 15 amino acids long.